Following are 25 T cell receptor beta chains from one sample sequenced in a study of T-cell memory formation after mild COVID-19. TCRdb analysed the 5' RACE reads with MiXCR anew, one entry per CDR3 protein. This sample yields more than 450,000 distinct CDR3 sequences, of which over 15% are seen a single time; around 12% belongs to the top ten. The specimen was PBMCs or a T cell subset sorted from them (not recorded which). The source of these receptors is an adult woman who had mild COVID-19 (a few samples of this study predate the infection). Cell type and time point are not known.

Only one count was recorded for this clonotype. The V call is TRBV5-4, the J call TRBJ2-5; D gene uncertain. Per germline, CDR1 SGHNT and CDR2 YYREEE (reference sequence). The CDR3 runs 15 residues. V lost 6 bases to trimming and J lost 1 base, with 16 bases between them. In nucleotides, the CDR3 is TGTGCCAGCACCGAGTTAGGTTCGACCCAAGAGACCCAGTACTTC. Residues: CASTELGSTQETQYF.

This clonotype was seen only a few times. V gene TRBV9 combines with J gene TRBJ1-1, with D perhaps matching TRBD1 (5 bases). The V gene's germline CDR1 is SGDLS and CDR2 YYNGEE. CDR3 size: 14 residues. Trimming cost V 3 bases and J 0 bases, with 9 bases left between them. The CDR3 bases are TGTGCCAGCAGCGCTGACAGCATGAACACTGAAGCTTTCTTT. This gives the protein CASSADSMNTEAFF.

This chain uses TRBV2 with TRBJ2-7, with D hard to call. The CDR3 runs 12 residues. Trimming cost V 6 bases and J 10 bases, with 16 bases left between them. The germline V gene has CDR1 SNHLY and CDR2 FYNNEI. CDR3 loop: CASRYLADPQYF. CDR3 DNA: TGTGCCAGCAGATATTTGGCGGACCCTCAGTACTTC.

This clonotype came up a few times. Written as DNA, the CDR3 is TGTGCCAGCTCACCGCCGGGACAGGGATTCTACAATGAGCAGTTCTTC. The encoded protein is CASSPPGQGFYNEQFF. This chain joins TRBV18 and TRBJ2-1; TRBD1 matches at 9 bases. The CDR3 is made up of 16 amino acids. From germline, CDR1 is KGHSH and CDR2 LQKENI. The V segment lost 3 bases and the J segment 3 bases; nucleotides outside the gene matches: 6. The full variable domain, with the rest looked up from reference TRBV18 and TRBJ2-1, is NAGVMQNPRHLVRRRGQEARLRCSPMKGHSHVYWYRQLPEEGLKFMVYLQKENIIDESGMPKERFSAEFPKEGPSILRIQQVVRGDSAAYFCASSPPGQGFYNEQFFGPGTRLTVL.

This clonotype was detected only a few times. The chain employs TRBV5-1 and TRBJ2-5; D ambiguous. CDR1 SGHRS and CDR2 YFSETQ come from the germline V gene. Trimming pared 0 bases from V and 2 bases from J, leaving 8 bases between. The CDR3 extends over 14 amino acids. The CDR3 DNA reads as TGCGCCAGCAGCTTGGGACACGCGCAAGAGACCCAGTACTTC. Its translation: CASSLGHAQETQYF.

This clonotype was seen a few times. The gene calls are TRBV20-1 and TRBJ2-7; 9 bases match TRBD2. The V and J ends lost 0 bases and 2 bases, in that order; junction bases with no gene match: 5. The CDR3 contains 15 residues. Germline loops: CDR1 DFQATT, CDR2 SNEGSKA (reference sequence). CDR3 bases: TGCAGTGCTAGAGATCCGGGACTAGCTACCTACGAGCAGTACTTC. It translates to CSARDPGLATYEQYF.

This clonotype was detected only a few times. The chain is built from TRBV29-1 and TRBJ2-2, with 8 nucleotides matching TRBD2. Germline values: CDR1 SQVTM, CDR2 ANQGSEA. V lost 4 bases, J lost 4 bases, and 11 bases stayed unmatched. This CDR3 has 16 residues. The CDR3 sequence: CSVGGGSGIGTGELFF. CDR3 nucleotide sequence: TGCAGCGTTGGTGGAGGTAGCGGGATAGGCACCGGGGAGCTGTTTTTT.

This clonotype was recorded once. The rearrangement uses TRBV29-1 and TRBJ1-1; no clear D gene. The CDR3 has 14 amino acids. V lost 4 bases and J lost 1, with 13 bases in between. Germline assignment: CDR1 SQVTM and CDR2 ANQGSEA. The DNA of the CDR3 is TGCAGCGTTGGGGGAGTGTGGGGGAACACTGAAGCTTTCTTT. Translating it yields CSVGGVWGNTEAFF.

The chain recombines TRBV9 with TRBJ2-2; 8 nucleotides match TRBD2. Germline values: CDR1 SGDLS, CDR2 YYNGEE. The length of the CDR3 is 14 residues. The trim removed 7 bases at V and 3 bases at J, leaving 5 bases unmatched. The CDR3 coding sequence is TGTGCCAGCCGGGGGGGGTCGGACACCGGGGAGCTGTTTTTT. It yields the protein CASRGGSDTGELFF. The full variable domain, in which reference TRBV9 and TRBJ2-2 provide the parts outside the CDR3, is DSGVTQTPKHLITATGQRVTLRCSPRSGDLSVYWYQQSLDQGLQFLIQYYNGEERAKGNILERFSAQQFPDLHSELNLSSLELGDSALYFCASRGGSDTGELFFGEGSRLTVL.

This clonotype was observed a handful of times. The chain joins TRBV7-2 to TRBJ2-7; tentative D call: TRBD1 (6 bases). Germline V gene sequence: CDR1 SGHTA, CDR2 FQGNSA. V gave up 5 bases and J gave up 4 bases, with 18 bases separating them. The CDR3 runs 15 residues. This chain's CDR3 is CASSPRDRLMYEQYF. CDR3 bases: TGTGCCAGCAGCCCACGAGACAGGTTAATGTACGAGCAGTACTTC.

CDR3 DNA: TGTGCCAGCAGCGTCTACACGGCTGAAGCTTTCTTT. This encodes CASSVYTAEAFF. The chain employs TRBV7-2 and TRBJ1-1; D unresolved. The CDR3 totals 12 residues. Trimming left V 5 bases short and J 6 bases short, with 10 bases between. Germline values: CDR1 SGHTA, CDR2 FQGNSA.

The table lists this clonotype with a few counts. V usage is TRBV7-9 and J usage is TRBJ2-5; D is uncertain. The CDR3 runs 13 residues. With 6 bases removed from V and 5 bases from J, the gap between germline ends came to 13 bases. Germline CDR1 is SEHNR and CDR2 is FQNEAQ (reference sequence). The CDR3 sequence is CASRQGSSETQYF. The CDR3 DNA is TGTGCCAGCAGACAAGGAAGTTCGGAGACCCAGTACTTC.

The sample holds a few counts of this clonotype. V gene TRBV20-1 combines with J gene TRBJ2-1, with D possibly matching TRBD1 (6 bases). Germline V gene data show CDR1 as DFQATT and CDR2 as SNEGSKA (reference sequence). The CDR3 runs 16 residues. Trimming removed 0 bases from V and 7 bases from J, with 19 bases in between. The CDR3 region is CSARDGGDPRGNEQFF. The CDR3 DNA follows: TGCAGTGCTAGAGATGGTGGGGACCCTAGGGGGAATGAGCAGTTCTTC.

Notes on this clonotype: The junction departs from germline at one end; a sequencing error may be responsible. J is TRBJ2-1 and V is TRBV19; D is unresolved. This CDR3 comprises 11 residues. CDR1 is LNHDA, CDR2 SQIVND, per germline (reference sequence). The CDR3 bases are TGTGCCAGTAGTATTTGGGGTACCCTAACCTTC. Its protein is CASSIWGTLTF.

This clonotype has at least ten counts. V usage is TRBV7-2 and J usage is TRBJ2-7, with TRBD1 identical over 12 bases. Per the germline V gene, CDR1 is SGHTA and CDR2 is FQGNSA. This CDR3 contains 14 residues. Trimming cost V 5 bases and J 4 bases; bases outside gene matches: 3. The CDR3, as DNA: TGTGCCAGCAGCCGGGACAGGGGGCCGTACGAGCAGTACTTC. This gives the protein CASSRDRGPYEQYF.

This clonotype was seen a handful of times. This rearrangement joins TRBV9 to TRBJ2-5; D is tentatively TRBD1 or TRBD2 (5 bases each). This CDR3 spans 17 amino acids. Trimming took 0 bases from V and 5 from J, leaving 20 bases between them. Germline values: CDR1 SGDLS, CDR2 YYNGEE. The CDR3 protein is CASSVDGGGAGVETQYF. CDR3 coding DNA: TGTGCCAGCAGCGTAGACGGTGGGGGTGCTGGAGTGGAGACCCAGTACTTC.

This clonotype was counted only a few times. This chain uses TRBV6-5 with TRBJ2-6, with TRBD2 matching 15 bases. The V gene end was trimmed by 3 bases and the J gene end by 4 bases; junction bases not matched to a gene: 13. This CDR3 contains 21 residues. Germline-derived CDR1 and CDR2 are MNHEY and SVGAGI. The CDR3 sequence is CASSYWTSGRAQQSGANVLTF. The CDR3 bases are TGTGCCAGCAGTTATTGGACTAGCGGGAGGGCCCAGCAGTCGGGGGCCAACGTCCTGACTTTC.

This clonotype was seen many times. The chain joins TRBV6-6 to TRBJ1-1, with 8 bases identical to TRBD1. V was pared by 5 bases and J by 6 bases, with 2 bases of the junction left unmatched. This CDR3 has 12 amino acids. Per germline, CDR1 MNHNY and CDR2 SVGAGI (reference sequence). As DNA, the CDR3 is TGTGCCAGCAGTAGGGACAGGTCTGAAGCTTTCTTT. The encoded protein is CASSRDRSEAFF.

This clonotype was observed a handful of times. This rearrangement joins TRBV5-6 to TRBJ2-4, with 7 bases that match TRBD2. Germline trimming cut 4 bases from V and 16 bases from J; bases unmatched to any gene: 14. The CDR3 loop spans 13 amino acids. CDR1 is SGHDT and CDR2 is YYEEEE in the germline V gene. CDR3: CASSGLLGTKRYF. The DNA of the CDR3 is TGTGCCAGCAGCGGGCTACTCGGGACTAAGAGATACTTC. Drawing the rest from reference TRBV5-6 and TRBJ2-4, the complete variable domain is DAGVTQSPTHLIKTRGQQVTLRCSPKSGHDTVSWYQQALGQGPQFIFQYYEEEERQRGNFPDRFSGHQFPNYSSELNVNALLLGDSALYLCASSGLLGTKRYFGAGTRLSVL.

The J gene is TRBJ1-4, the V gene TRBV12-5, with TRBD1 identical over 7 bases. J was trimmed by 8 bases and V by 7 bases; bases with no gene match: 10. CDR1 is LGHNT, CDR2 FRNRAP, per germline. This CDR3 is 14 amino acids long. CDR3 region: CASAPRDSGEKLFF. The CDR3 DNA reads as TGTGCTAGTGCCCCCCGGGACAGTGGGGAAAAACTGTTTTTT. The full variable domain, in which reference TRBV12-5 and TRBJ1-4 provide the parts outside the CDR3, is DARVTQTPRHKVTEMGQEVTMRCQPILGHNTVFWYRQTMMQGLELLAYFRNRAPLDDSGMPKDRFSAEMPDATLATLKIQPSEPRDSAVYFCASAPRDSGEKLFFGSGTQLSVL.

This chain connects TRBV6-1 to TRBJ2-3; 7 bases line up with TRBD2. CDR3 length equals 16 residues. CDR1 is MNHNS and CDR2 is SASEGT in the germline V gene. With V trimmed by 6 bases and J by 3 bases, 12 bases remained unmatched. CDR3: CASRLAGERYTDTQYF. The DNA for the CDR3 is TGTGCCAGCAGGTTGGCGGGGGAAAGGTATACAGATACGCAGTATTTT.

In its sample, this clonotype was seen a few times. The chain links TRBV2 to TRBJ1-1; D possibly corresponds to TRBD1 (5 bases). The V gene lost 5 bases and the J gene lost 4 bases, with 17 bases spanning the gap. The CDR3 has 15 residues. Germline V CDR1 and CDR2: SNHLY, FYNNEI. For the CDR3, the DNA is TGTGCCAGCAGTTCTCTTGAAGGGGTAGGCACTGAAGCTTTCTTT. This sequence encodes CASSSLEGVGTEAFF.

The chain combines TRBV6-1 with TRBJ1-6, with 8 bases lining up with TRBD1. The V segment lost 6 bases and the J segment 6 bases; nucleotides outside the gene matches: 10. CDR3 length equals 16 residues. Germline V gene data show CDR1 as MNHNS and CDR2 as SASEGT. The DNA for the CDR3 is TGTGCCAGCAGGCCGAGCCAGGGGGCGGGTAATTCACCCCTCCACTTT. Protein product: CASRPSQGAGNSPLHF.

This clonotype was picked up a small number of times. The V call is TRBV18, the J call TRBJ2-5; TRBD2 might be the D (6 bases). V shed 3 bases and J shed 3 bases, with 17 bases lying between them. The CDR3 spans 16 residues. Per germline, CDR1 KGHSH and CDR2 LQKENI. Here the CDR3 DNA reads TGTGCCAGCTCACCGAAAGGGAAAGGGACTGAAGAGACCCAGTACTTC. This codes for CASSPKGKGTEETQYF.

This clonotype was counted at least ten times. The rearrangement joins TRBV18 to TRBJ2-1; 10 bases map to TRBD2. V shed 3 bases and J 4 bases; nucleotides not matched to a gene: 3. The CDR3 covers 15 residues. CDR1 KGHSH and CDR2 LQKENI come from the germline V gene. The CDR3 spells CASSPSGGLYNEQFF. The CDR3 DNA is TGTGCCAGCTCACCTAGCGGGGGGCTTTACAATGAGCAGTTCTTC.